These 13 T cell receptor beta chains were all obtained from the same sample, sequenced in a study of identical twins. TCRdb re-analysed the 5' RACE reads in MiXCR, keeping a single row per CDR3 protein. Among approximately 680,000 distinct CDR3 sequences listed, about 7.6% were seen once. These records were also assigned to another study, of yellow fever vaccine responses in identical twins.

The sample comprised PBMCs. Receptors were obtained from a woman in her late teens or twenties in good health.

CDR3 sequence (DNA): TGTGCCATCAGTGAGGGGGACAGGGTTTCCTACGAGCAGTACTTC. Protein: CAISEGDRVSYEQYF. The V and J genes are TRBV10-3 and TRBJ2-7, with 9 bases aligning to TRBD1. The CDR3 extends over 15 amino acids. Germline trimming cut 2 bases from V and 1 base from J; bases unmatched to any gene: 3. Looked up from germline, CDR1 is ENHRY and CDR2 is SYGVKD.

The chain combines TRBV7-9 with TRBJ1-5, with D unresolved. Germline V gene sequence: CDR1 SEHNR, CDR2 FQNEAQ (reference sequence). The CDR3 totals 17 residues. V was pared by 1 base and J by 0 bases, with 13 bases between. The DNA for the CDR3 is TGTGCCAGCAGCTTAGGCCTTAAGGGCACTAGCAATCAGCCCCAGCATTTT. This gives the protein CASSLGLKGTSNQPQHF. Full variable domain (rest looked up from reference TRBV7-9 and TRBJ1-5): DTGVSQNPRHKITKRGQNVTFRCDPISEHNRLYWYRQTLGQGPEFLTYFQNEAQLEKSRLLSDRFSAERPKGSFSTLEIQRTEQGDSAMYLCASSLGLKGTSNQPQHFGDGTRLSIL.

This clonotype was counted ten times or more. J is TRBJ1-1 and V is TRBV12-3 or TRBV12-4; tentatively, D is TRBD1 (6 bases). Trimming left V 4 bases short and J 8 bases short, with 14 bases between. The CDR3 is made up of 13 amino acids. CDR3 in amino acids: CASSYGPQGEAFF. The DNA of the CDR3 is TGTGCCAGCAGTTACGGACCACAGGGAGAAGCTTTCTTT.

CDR3 residues: CASTRRGISYEQYF. CDR3 nucleotides: TGTGCCAGCACCAGAAGGGGGATTTCCTACGAGCAGTACTTC. This chain connects TRBV12-3 or TRBV12-4 to TRBJ2-7, with D maybe TRBD1 (6 bases). Trimming took off 7 bases at V and 1 base at J, with 14 bases between the two ends. The CDR3 runs 14 residues.

Remarks on this clonotype: A read error may produce the germline difference seen at one junction end. This sequence joins TRBV11-2 and TRBJ1-5; no reliable D call. In germline, CDR1 is SGHAT, CDR2 FQNNGV. The CDR3 is 14 amino acids. The CDR3 DNA reads TGTGCCAGCAGCCTAGACGCGGGGTATCAGCCCCAGCATTTT. Its translation: CASSLDAGYQPQHF.

The sample holds many counts of this clonotype. The V call is TRBV4-1, the J call TRBJ1-2; possibly TRBD1 for D (5 bases). This CDR3 contains 15 residues. The V end was cut by 1 base, the J end by 5 bases, with 14 bases between. CDR1 MGHRA and CDR2 YSYEKL come from the germline V gene. The CDR3 loop is CASSQGDGTAYGYTF. The CDR3, as DNA: TGCGCCAGCAGCCAAGGGGACGGGACGGCGTATGGCTACACCTTC.

This clonotype was seen ten or more times. The chain has TRBV7-9 and TRBJ1-1, with 9 nucleotides matching TRBD1. This CDR3 is 15 amino acids long. Germline CDR1 reads SEHNR; CDR2 reads FQNEAQ (reference sequence). V shed 3 bases, J shed 5 bases, and the junction held 7 bases outside the gene matches. The chain's CDR3 is CASSLEQGAGTEAFF. In DNA form, the CDR3 reads TGTGCCAGCAGCTTGGAACAGGGGGCTGGGACTGAAGCTTTCTTT.

This clonotype appeared a few times. This sequence joins TRBV12-3 or TRBV12-4 and TRBJ2-5, with D unclear. Trimming removed 1 base from V and 3 bases from J, with 6 bases in between. This CDR3 comprises 13 residues. The CDR3 DNA reads as TGTGCCAGCAGTTTAGTCCGAAAAGAGACCCAGTACTTC. Its protein is CASSLVRKETQYF.

In this sample, this clonotype turned up once. The rearrangement uses TRBV12-3 or TRBV12-4 and TRBJ2-3; 8 positions match TRBD1. This CDR3 region has 16 residues. V lost 4 bases and J lost 1; bases outside the gene matches: 7. CDR3 DNA: TGTGCCAGCAGTTCCGGACAGGGCATGGGCACAGATACGCAGTATTTT. Protein: CASSSGQGMGTDTQYF.

This chain joins TRBV15 and TRBJ2-1; the D gene is possibly TRBD1 (5 bases). The CDR3 consists of 16 residues. Trimming removed 1 base from V and 1 base from J, with 11 bases in between. Looked up from germline, CDR1 is LNHNV and CDR2 is YYDKDF (reference sequence). CDR3 sequence: CATSRAGKESYNEQFF. DNA of the CDR3: TGTGCCACCAGCAGAGCAGGGAAGGAATCCTACAATGAGCAGTTCTTC.

This clonotype has just a few counts. The chain employs TRBV20-1 and TRBJ2-1, with TRBD2 matching 9 bases. This CDR3 contains 15 residues. Trimming at V came to 3 bases and at J to 6 bases, leaving 9 bases not matched to a gene. Germline V gene lookup returns CDR1 DFQATT and CDR2 SNEGSKA (reference sequence). The CDR3 coding sequence is TGCAGTGCTAGGCGCTGGCGGGGGGGGCGCAATGAGCAGTTCTTC. Residues: CSARRWRGGRNEQFF.

The chain uses TRBV7-8 and TRBJ2-6; weak D call: TRBD2 (5 bases). Between the trimmed V and J ends, which lost 11 bases and 0 bases, there was a span of 14 bases. The CDR3 has 15 residues. Germline assignment: CDR1 SGHVS and CDR2 FQNEAQ. The CDR3, as DNA: TGTGCCGGAGGTGATTTACCCTCTGGGGCCAACGTCCTGACTTTC. Its protein product is CAGGDLPSGANVLTF.

This clonotype showed up many times. V usage is TRBV12-3 or TRBV12-4 and J usage is TRBJ2-1; 9 bases are a match to TRBD2. The CDR3 is 14 residues long. V lost 7 bases, J lost 7 bases, and 8 bases stayed unmatched. The CDR3 DNA follows: TGTGCCAGCACGGGACTAGCTACGGAGAATGAGCAGTTCTTC. This translates into CASTGLATENEQFF.